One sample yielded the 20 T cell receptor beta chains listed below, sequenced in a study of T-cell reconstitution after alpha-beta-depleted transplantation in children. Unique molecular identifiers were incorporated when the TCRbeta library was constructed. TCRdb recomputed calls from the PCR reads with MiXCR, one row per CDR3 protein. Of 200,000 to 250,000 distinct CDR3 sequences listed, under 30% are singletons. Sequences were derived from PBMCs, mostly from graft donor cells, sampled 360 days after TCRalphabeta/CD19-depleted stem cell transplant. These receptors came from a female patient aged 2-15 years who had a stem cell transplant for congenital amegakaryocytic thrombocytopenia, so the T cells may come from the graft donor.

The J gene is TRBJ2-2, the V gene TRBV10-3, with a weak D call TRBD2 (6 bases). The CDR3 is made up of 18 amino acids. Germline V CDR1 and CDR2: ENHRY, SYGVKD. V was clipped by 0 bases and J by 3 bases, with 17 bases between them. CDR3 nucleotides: TGTGCCATCAGTGAGTCCACGACAAGGAGGGCTGACACCGGGGAGCTGTTTTTT. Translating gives CAISESTTRRADTGELFF.

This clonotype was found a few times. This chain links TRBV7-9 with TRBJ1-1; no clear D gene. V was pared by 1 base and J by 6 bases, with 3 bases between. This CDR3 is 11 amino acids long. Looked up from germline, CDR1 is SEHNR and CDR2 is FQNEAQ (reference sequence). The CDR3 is CASSLDAEAFF. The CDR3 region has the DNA TGTGCCAGCAGCTTAGATGCTGAAGCTTTCTTT.

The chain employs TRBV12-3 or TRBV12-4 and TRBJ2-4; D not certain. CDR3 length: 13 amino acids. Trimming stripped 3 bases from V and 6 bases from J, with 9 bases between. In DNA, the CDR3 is TGTGCCAGCAGTTTTACAGCCTCAAACATTCAGTACTTC. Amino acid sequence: CASSFTASNIQYF.

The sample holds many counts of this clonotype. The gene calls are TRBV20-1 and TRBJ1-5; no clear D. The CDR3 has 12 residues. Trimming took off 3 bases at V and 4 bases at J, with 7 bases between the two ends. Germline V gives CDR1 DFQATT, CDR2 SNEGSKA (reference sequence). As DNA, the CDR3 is TGCAGTGCTAGTAACGGAAATCAGCCCCAGCATTTT. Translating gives CSASNGNQPQHF.

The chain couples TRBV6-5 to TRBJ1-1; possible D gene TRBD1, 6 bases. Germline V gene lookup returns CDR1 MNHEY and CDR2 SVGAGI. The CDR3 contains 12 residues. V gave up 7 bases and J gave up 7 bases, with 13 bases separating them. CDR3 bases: TGTGCCAGCACAAGAGGAGGGGGTGAAGCTTTCTTT. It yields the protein CASTRGGGEAFF.

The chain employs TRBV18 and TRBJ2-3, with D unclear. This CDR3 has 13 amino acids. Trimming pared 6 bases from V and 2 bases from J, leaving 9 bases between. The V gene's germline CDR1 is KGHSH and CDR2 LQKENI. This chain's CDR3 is CASSTALTDTQYF. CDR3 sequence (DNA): TGTGCCAGCTCTACAGCACTCACAGATACGCAGTATTTT.

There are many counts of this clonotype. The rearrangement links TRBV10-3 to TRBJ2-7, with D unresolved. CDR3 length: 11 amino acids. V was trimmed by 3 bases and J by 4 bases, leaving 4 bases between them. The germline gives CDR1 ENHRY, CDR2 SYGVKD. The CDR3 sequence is CAISDSYEQYF. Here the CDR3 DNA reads TGTGCCATCAGTGACTCGTACGAGCAGTACTTC.

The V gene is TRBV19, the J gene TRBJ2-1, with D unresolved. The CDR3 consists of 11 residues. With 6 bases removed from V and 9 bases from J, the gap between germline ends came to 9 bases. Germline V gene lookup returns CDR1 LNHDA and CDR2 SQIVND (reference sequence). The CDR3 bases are TGTGCCAGTAGGATGGGTCGTGAGCAGTTCTTC. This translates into CASRMGREQFF.

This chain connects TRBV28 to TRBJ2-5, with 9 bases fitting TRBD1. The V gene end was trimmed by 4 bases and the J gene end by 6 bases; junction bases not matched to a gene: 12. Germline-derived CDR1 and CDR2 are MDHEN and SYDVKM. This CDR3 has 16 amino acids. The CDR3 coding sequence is TGTGCCAGCAGTTCCACGCATGTGGGACAGGGAAAGACCCAGTACTTC. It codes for CASSSTHVGQGKTQYF.

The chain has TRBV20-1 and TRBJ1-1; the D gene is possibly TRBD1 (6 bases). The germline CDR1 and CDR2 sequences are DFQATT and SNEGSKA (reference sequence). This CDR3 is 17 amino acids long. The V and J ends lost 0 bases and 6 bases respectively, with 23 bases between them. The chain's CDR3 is CSARDKRSGANRAEAFF. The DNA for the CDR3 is TGCAGTGCTAGAGATAAGAGGTCGGGGGCTAACCGAGCTGAAGCTTTCTTT.

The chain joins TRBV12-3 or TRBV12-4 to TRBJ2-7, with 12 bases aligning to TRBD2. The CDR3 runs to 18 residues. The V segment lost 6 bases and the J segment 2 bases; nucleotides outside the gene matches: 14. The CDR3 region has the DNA TGTGCCAGCAGGCCAGCAAGACTAGCGGGAGTTCTTGCCTACGAGCAGTACTTC. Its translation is CASRPARLAGVLAYEQYF.

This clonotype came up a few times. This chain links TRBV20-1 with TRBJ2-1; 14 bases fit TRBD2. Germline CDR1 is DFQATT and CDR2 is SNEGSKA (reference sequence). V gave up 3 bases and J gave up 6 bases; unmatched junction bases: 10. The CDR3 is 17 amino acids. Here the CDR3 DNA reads TGCAGTGCTAGTCGGGGACTAGCGGGAGCCTCGGGCAATGAGCAGTTCTTC. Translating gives CSASRGLAGASGNEQFF.

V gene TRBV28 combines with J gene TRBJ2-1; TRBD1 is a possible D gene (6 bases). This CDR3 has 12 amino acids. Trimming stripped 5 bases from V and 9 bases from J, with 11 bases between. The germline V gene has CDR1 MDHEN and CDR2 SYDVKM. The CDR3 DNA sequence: TGTGCCAGCAGTCCCGAAGGGGGTGAGCAGTTCTTC. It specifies CASSPEGGEQFF.

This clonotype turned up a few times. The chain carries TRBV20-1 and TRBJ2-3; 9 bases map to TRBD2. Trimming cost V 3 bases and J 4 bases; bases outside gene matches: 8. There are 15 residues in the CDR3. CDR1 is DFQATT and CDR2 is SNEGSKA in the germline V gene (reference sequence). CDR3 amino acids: CSASFAGGKADTQYF. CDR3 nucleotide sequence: TGCAGTGCTAGTTTCGCGGGAGGGAAGGCAGATACGCAGTATTTT.

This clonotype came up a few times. The CDR3 region has the DNA TGCCCCGGGGACAGGGCCAAGAGCTCCTATAATTCACCCCTCCACTTT. It specifies CPGDRAKSSYNSPLHF. V usage is TRBV5-1 and J usage is TRBJ1-6, with 9 bases identical to TRBD1. This CDR3 is 16 amino acids long. The germline V gene has CDR1 SGHRS and CDR2 YFSETQ.

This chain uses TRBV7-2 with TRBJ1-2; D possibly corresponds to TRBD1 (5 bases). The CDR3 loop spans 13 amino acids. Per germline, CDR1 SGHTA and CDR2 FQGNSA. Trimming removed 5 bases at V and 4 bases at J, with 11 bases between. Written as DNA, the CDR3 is TGTGCCAGCAGCCAAGAAGGGGTCTATGGCTACACCTTC. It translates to CASSQEGVYGYTF.

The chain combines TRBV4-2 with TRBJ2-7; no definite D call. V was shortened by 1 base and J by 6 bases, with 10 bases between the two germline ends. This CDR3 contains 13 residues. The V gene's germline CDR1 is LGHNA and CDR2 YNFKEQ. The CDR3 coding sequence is TGTGCCAGCAGCCAAGTTAGCCCCACCGAGCAGTACTTC. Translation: CASSQVSPTEQYF.

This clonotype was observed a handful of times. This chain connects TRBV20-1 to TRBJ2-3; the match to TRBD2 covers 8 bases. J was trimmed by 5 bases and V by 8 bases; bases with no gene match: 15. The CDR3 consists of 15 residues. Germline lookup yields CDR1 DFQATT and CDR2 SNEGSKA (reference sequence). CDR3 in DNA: TGCAGTTCCCCCGCCCAGCGGGGGCAGAGAGATACGCAGTATTTT. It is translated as CSSPAQRGQRDTQYF.

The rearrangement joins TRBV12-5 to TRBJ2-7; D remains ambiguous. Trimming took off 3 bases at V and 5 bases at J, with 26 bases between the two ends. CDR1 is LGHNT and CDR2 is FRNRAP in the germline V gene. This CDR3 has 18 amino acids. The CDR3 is CASGFLGPDRQLLNEQYF. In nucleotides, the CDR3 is TGTGCTAGTGGTTTCCTCGGCCCGGACCGCCAACTTCTTAACGAGCAGTACTTC.

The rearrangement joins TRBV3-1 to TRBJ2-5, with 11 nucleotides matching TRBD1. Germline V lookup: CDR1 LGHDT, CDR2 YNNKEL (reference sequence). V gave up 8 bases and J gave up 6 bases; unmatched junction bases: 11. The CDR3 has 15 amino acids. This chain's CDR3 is CASGLGTGGSKTQYF. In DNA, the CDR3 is TGTGCCAGCGGATTAGGGACAGGGGGATCGAAGACCCAGTACTTC.